These 26 T cell receptor beta chains share one sample of origin, sequenced in a study of blood T cell repertoires in COVID-19. Some clones are missing from TCRdb's copy, which holds only in-frame ones; the method was immunoSEQ multiplex PCR. The sample includes 150,000 to 200,000 clones, more than 75% of them seen just once. Sequencing used PBMCs or T cells enriched from blood (not recorded which). Receptor source: a woman aged 45-59 years with acute COVID-19.

V gene TRBV14 combines with J gene TRBJ2-4; 8 nucleotides align to TRBD1. Germline V gene data show CDR1 as SGHDN and CDR2 as FVKESK. This CDR3 has 16 residues. The V gene end was trimmed by 3 bases and the J gene end by 3 bases; junction bases not matched to a gene: 7. The CDR3 region has the DNA TGTGCCAGCAGCCAGCGACAGGGGACTTTCAAAAACATTCAGTACTTC. Residues: CASSQRQGTFKNIQYF.

Only a few counts were recorded for this clone. The chain combines TRBV5-1 with TRBJ2-2, with D maybe TRBD2 (6 bases). Germline assignment: CDR1 SGHRS and CDR2 YFSETQ. Trimming shortened V by 3 bases and J by 5 bases, and 14 bases separated the two germline ends. The CDR3 is made up of 15 amino acids. CDR3 bases: TGCGCCAGCAGCTCGACCGTCGGGGGAACCGGGGAGCTGTTTTTT. Amino acids: CASSSTVGGTGELFF.

This clone was picked up a small number of times. This chain links TRBV6-2 or TRBV6-3 with TRBJ1-5; 10 bases map to TRBD1. The V gene's germline CDR1 is MNHEY and CDR2 SVGEGT. The CDR3 extends over 17 amino acids. The V segment lost 4 bases and the J segment 6 bases; nucleotides outside the gene matches: 12. CDR3 in amino acids: CASSSPGQGRVVQPQHF. As DNA, the CDR3 is TGTGCCAGCAGTTCCCCGGGACAGGGGCGGGTAGTTCAGCCCCAGCATTTT.

The chain links TRBV12-3 or TRBV12-4 to TRBJ1-1; possibly TRBD1 for D (5 bases). The V gene lost 8 bases and the J gene lost 4 bases, with 11 bases spanning the gap. This CDR3 has 12 amino acids. The CDR3 region is CASHWGGTEAFF. The CDR3 DNA sequence: TGTGCCAGCCACTGGGGGGGCACTGAAGCTTTCTTT.

This chain joins TRBV5-4 and TRBJ1-1, with D possibly being TRBD1 (5 bases). With 0 bases removed from V and 3 bases from J, the gap between germline ends came to 9 bases. In germline, CDR1 is SGHNT, CDR2 YYREEE (reference sequence). The CDR3 totals 14 residues. CDR3 protein: CASSLAKGYTEAFF. The CDR3 region has the DNA TGTGCCAGCAGCTTGGCCAAGGGGTACACTGAAGCTTTCTTT.

The CDR3, as DNA: TGTGCCAGCAGCTTAGAGTGGATTCAGCGGGGGGAGGATACGCAGTATTTT. Its translation: CASSLEWIQRGEDTQYF. V usage is TRBV7-8 and J usage is TRBJ2-3; 9 bases line up with TRBD2. Germline-derived CDR1 and CDR2 are SGHVS and FQNEAQ. V lost 1 base, J lost 6 bases, and 11 bases stayed unmatched. The CDR3 sequence is 17 residues long.

This clone turned up a few times. The rearrangement uses TRBV10-3 and TRBJ1-2; 8 nucleotides line up with TRBD1. The V and J ends lost 2 bases and 4 bases, in that order; junction bases with no gene match: 6. The CDR3 runs 15 residues. Germline CDR1 reads ENHRY; CDR2 reads SYGVKD. CDR3 sequence: CAISEPDRDVYGYTF. The CDR3 region has the DNA TGTGCCATCAGTGAGCCGGACAGGGATGTCTATGGCTACACCTTC.

The chain joins TRBV14 to TRBJ1-2; D possibly corresponds to TRBD1 (5 bases). The CDR3 is made up of 12 amino acids. V dropped 2 bases and J dropped 6 bases, with 7 bases sitting between them. In germline, CDR1 is SGHDN, CDR2 FVKESK. CDR3 sequence reads: CASSQLGHGYTF. CDR3 in DNA: TGTGCCAGCAGCCAATTGGGGCATGGCTACACCTTC.

CDR3 DNA: TGTGCCAGCAGCTTGGAACAGCACGAGACCCAGTACTTC. Encoded protein: CASSLEQHETQYF. The chain employs TRBV5-4 and TRBJ2-5, with D hard to call. V dropped 0 bases and J dropped 5 bases, with 8 bases sitting between them. This CDR3 region has 13 residues. CDR1 and CDR2 from the germline V gene are SGHNT and YYREEE (reference sequence).

V is TRBV29-1 and J is TRBJ1-5; no firm D call. The CDR3 spans 13 residues. CDR1 and CDR2 (germline): SQVTM, ANQGSEA. V lost 4 bases and J lost 2, with 9 bases in between. The CDR3 nucleotides are TGCAGCGTTGGTAAGGGAGGCAATCAGCCCCAGCATTTT. Its protein is CSVGKGGNQPQHF.

This sequence joins TRBV30 and TRBJ1-1, with TRBD1 matching over 7 bases. The length of the CDR3 is 12 residues. Germline CDR1 is GTSNPN and CDR2 is SVGIG (reference sequence). V lost 6 bases to trimming and J lost 11 bases; unmatched junction nucleotides: 12. The CDR3 nucleotides read TGTGCCTGCGACAGGGTCACGATAATGGCTTTCTTT. Protein product: CACDRVTIMAFF.

The chain joins TRBV10-3 to TRBJ1-6; D call uncertain. Germline CDR1 ENHRY, CDR2 SYGVKD. The CDR3 loop spans 18 amino acids. V shed 0 bases and J shed 10 bases, with 22 bases lying between them. The CDR3 DNA sequence: TGTGCCATCAGTGAGTCGACGGGGTGGACGGGAGAGGGATCACCCCTCCACTTT. Translating it yields CAISESTGWTGEGSPLHF.

V and J are TRBV3-1 (or the pseudogene TRBV3-2) and TRBJ2-1, with a weak D call TRBD2 (7 bases). The CDR3 length is 16 residues. Germline V gives CDR1 LGHDT, CDR2 YNNKEL (reference sequence). V was shortened by 1 base and J by 7 bases, with 17 bases between the two germline ends. The DNA of the CDR3 is TGTGCCAGCAGCCAAGTTCGGGGGGCCACAAGGAATGAGCAGTTCTTC. Translated: CASSQVRGATRNEQFF.

The chain combines TRBV19 with TRBJ2-6, with TRBD2 matching 9 bases. Germline loops: CDR1 LNHDA, CDR2 SQIVND (reference sequence). The CDR3 spans 23 residues. J gave up 1 base and V 3 bases, and 22 bases lay outside the gene matches. This CDR3 is CASSMGWERGASVLLSGANVLTF. The CDR3 DNA reads TGTGCCAGTAGTATGGGGTGGGAGCGGGGGGCCTCCGTGCTTTTGTCTGGGGCCAACGTCCTGACTTTC.

The chain carries TRBV27 and TRBJ1-5, with TRBD1 matching over 7 bases. This CDR3 comprises 14 residues. V shed 8 bases and J 6 bases; nucleotides not matched to a gene: 10. From germline, CDR1 is MNHEY and CDR2 SMNVEV (reference sequence). The CDR3 loop reads CASGLQGRGQPQHF. CDR3 DNA sequence: TGTGCCAGCGGATTACAGGGGCGGGGTCAGCCCCAGCATTTT.

The V gene is TRBV6-2 or TRBV6-3, the J gene TRBJ1-1; D unclear. CDR1 is MNHEY, CDR2 SVGEGT, per germline. This CDR3 region has 11 residues. V was pared by 6 bases and J by 8 bases, with 10 bases between. The CDR3 spells CASSPSGEAFF. The CDR3 DNA is TGTGCCAGCAGCCCTTCAGGCGAAGCTTTCTTT.

This sequence joins TRBV21-1 and TRBJ2-5; the D call TRBD2 from the table was never checked on the DNA. TRBV21-1 is a pseudogene locus. CDR3 size: 19 residues. This chain's CDR3 is CASSTRSGLAGGRGETQYF. The CDR3, as DNA: TGTGCCAGCAGCACCCGCTCCGGACTAGCGGGGGGGCGGGGGGAGACCCAGTACTTC.

V and J are TRBV6-5 and TRBJ1-2, with a possible D match to TRBD1 (5 bases). Germline V CDR1 and CDR2: MNHEY, SVGAGI. Trimming shortened V by 1 base and J by 13 bases, and 19 bases separated the two germline ends. This CDR3 comprises 14 residues. The CDR3 DNA follows: TGTGCCAGCAGTTACTTAGTAACACCTCGGGACTCCACCTTC. This gives the protein CASSYLVTPRDSTF.

The chain has TRBV27 and TRBJ2-2, with 8 bases aligning to TRBD1. J lost 6 bases, V lost 5 bases, and 2 bases had no gene match. Looked up from germline, CDR1 is MNHEY and CDR2 is SMNVEV (reference sequence). CDR3 length equals 13 residues. CDR3 residues: CASSQQGAGELFF. CDR3 nucleotide sequence: TGTGCCAGCAGTCAACAGGGGGCCGGGGAGCTGTTTTTT.

V and J are TRBV11-2 and TRBJ1-2; 7 bases match TRBD1. The CDR3 totals 13 residues. Germline V gene sequence: CDR1 SGHAT, CDR2 FQNNGV. V trimming: 6 bases; J trimming: 4 bases; junction bases outside the gene matches: 5. This CDR3 is CASRPDRAYGYTF. The CDR3 nucleotides read TGTGCCAGCAGACCAGACAGGGCCTATGGCTACACCTTC.

This rearrangement joins TRBV7-9 to TRBJ1-2; 12 nucleotides align to TRBD1. Germline trimming cut 8 bases from V and 3 bases from J; bases unmatched to any gene: 7. Germline V gene sequence: CDR1 SEHNR, CDR2 FQNEAQ (reference sequence). The CDR3 loop spans 15 amino acids. The DNA of the CDR3 is TGTGCCAGCTGGGGGACAGGGGGCGTTGACTATGGCTACACCTTC. This codes for CASWGTGGVDYGYTF. Together with reference TRBV7-9 and TRBJ1-2, the CDR3 gives the full variable domain: DTGVSQNPRHKITKRGQNVTFRCDPISEHNRLYWYRQTLGQGPEFLTYFQNEAQLEKSRLLSDRFSAERPKGSFSTLEIQRTEQGDSAMYLCASWGTGGVDYGYTFGSGTRLTVV.

The chain employs TRBV5-4 and TRBJ2-3, with TRBD2 as a possible D gene (7 bases). Trimming took off 0 bases at V and 5 bases at J, with 16 bases between the two ends. The CDR3 extends over 16 amino acids. Germline V gene lookup returns CDR1 SGHNT and CDR2 YYREEE (reference sequence). CDR3 residues: CASSLGAGAGGDTQYF. The CDR3 coding sequence is TGTGCCAGCAGCTTGGGTGCGGGGGCTGGGGGAGATACGCAGTATTTT.

V is TRBV7-8 and J is TRBJ1-2; 9 bases match TRBD1. Per the germline V gene, CDR1 is SGHVS and CDR2 is FQNEAQ. This CDR3 comprises 14 residues. J was trimmed by 6 bases and V by 5 bases; bases with no gene match: 7. The CDR3 DNA follows: TGTGCCAGCAGCGCGATACAGGGGGCCGATGGCTACACCTTC. Protein: CASSAIQGADGYTF.

The chain has TRBV19 and TRBJ1-4; TRBD1 might be the D (6 bases). Trimming left V 6 bases short and J 8 bases short, with 7 bases between. The CDR3 is 11 amino acids. CDR1 LNHDA and CDR2 SQIVND come from the germline V gene (reference sequence). Written as DNA, the CDR3 is TGTGCCAGTAGGACAGGCGAAAAACTGTTTTTT. Its protein is CASRTGEKLFF.

The chain recombines TRBV21-1 with TRBJ1-2; TRBD1, the table's D call, lacks a check against the DNA. TRBV21-1 is given as a pseudogene. This CDR3 contains 13 residues. The CDR3 region is CAGAKHSNYGYTF. DNA of the CDR3: TGTGCCGGCGCTAAACACAGTAACTATGGCTACACCTTC.

The chain employs TRBV7-9 and TRBJ1-3, with D possibly TRBD1 on 6 matching bases. Germline values: CDR1 SEHNR, CDR2 FQNEAQ (reference sequence). This CDR3 is built from 15 residues. The V end lost 9 bases, the J end lost 2 bases, and 17 bases lay between the germline ends. The CDR3 loop is CASTPAYRAGNTIYF. The CDR3 nucleotides are TGTGCCAGTACCCCTGCTTACAGGGCTGGAAACACCATATATTTT.